A single sample gave rise to the 15 T cell receptor beta chains below, sequenced in a study of cytomegalovirus exposure and HLA in healthy donors. The PCR ran on 60 Vbeta and 13 Jbeta primers. Profiling relied on immunoSEQ multiplex PCR, and the TCRdb table lists in-frame clones only, not all of them. The table lists about 250,000 clones, around 80% of them singletons. Source material: PBMCs. The receptor source for this set is a boy aged 10-17 years in good health and CMV-seronegative.

CDR3 bases: TGTGCCAGTCCAGGGGTTGGGGGCACTGAAGCTTTCTTT. It is translated as CASPGVGGTEAFF. The rearrangement uses TRBV6-6 and TRBJ1-1, with D possibly TRBD1 on 6 matching bases. With 9 bases removed from V and 4 bases from J, the gap between germline ends came to 15 bases. The CDR3 has 13 residues. From germline, CDR1 is MNHNY and CDR2 SVGAGI (reference sequence).

This sequence joins TRBV10-3 and TRBJ1-5, with D possibly TRBD1 on 6 matching bases. This CDR3 contains 14 residues. The V end was cut by 0 bases, the J end by 6 bases, with 9 bases between. CDR1 ENHRY and CDR2 SYGVKD come from the germline V gene. The CDR3 DNA follows: TGTGCCATCAGTGAGTCCCAGGGGACTCAGCCCCAGCATTTT. This gives the protein CAISESQGTQPQHF.

The chain uses TRBV19 and TRBJ1-4; 9 nucleotides match TRBD1. Germline V gene sequence: CDR1 LNHDA, CDR2 SQIVND (reference sequence). The CDR3 is 17 residues long. The J segment lost 5 bases and the V segment lost 0 bases, leaving 7 bases of the junction unmatched. The DNA for the CDR3 is TGTGCCAGTAGTATAGAGAGACCCGGGACAGGGAATGAAAAACTGTTTTTT. This translates into CASSIERPGTGNEKLFF.

This sequence joins TRBV6-5 and TRBJ1-5, with D hard to call. The CDR3 spans 15 residues. V was clipped by 5 bases and J by 7 bases, with 18 bases between them. Germline assignment: CDR1 MNHEY and CDR2 SVGAGI. CDR3 protein: CASSPRTREGQPQHF. The CDR3 nucleotides read TGTGCCAGCAGTCCCAGGACTCGAGAAGGACAGCCCCAGCATTTT.

This clone was seen once. The chain has TRBV12-5 and TRBJ2-7, with D possibly being TRBD2 (5 bases). The CDR3 has 14 residues. CDR1 is LGHNT, CDR2 FRNRAP, per germline. The V gene lost 5 bases and the J gene lost 2 bases, with 13 bases spanning the gap. CDR3 in DNA: TGTGCTAGTGGTCCCGGAGGAACAGCCTACGAGCAGTACTTC. Protein sequence: CASGPGGTAYEQYF.

The rearrangement links TRBV4-1 to TRBJ2-1, with 9 nucleotides matching TRBD1. Trimming removed 1 base from V and 7 bases from J; junction bases left unmatched: 2. The germline CDR1 and CDR2 sequences are MGHRA and YSYEKL. The CDR3 length is 14 residues. CDR3 DNA: TGCGCCAGCAGCCAAGGGACAGGGGTAAATGAGCAGTTCTTC. It is translated as CASSQGTGVNEQFF.

This rearrangement joins TRBV7-8 to TRBJ1-3, with D unresolved. Germline-derived CDR1 and CDR2 are SGHVS and FQNEAQ. The length of the CDR3 is 16 residues. Deletions cut 8 bases from V and 2 bases from J, with 19 bases between. CDR3 coding DNA: TGTGCCAGCTCGCGGTTTGTGGCCCGTACTGGAAACACCATATATTTT. Translating it yields CASSRFVARTGNTIYF.

This clone has a handful of counts. The rearrangement links TRBV7-9 to TRBJ2-7; 11 bases map to TRBD2. Germline V gives CDR1 SEHNR, CDR2 FQNEAQ (reference sequence). Unmatched junction bases numbered 4, after V lost 5 bases and J lost 1 base. The length of the CDR3 is 15 residues. This chain's CDR3 is CASSPLAGGSYEQYF. DNA for the CDR3: TGTGCCAGCAGCCCCCTAGCGGGAGGATCCTACGAGCAGTACTTC. Combining the CDR3 with reference TRBV7-9 and TRBJ2-7 gives the whole variable domain DTGVSQNPRHKITKRGQNVTFRCDPISEHNRLYWYRQTLGQGPEFLTYFQNEAQLEKSRLLSDRFSAERPKGSFSTLEIQRTEQGDSAMYLCASSPLAGGSYEQYFGPGTRLTVT.

This clone has more than one count but fewer than ten. The gene calls are TRBV19 and TRBJ2-7; TRBD2 is a possible D gene (6 bases). The CDR3 consists of 13 residues. CDR1 and CDR2 from the germline V gene are LNHDA and SQIVND (reference sequence). Trimming took off 5 bases at V and 6 bases at J, with 14 bases between the two ends. The CDR3 reads CASSVRGAGEQYF. The CDR3, as DNA: TGTGCCAGTAGTGTCCGCGGGGCGGGCGAGCAGTACTTC.

This clone was seen only once. CDR3 sequence (DNA): TGTGCCTCAAGGACAGGAGGGGTTGGCTACACCTTC. Translation gives CASRTGGVGYTF. The chain couples TRBV30 to TRBJ1-2, with 7 positions matching TRBD1. The CDR3 covers 12 residues. V was pared by 7 bases and J by 7 bases, with 9 bases of the junction left unmatched. The germline gives CDR1 GTSNPN, CDR2 SVGIG (reference sequence).

The rearrangement uses TRBV29-1 and TRBJ1-1, with a possible D match to TRBD1 (6 bases). This CDR3 spans 16 amino acids. The V end was cut by 6 bases, the J end by 1 base, with 21 bases between. Per germline, CDR1 SQVTM and CDR2 ANQGSEA. CDR3 sequence: CSVHRPDRQKNTEAFF. For the CDR3, the DNA is TGCAGCGTCCACCGACCGGACAGACAAAAGAACACTGAAGCTTTCTTT.

This clone has only a few counts. This chain connects TRBV2 to TRBJ2-1, with 8 bases lining up with TRBD2. Per the germline V gene, CDR1 is SNHLY and CDR2 is FYNNEI. The CDR3 consists of 15 residues. V trimming: 6 bases; J trimming: 0 bases; junction bases outside the gene matches: 4. This chain's CDR3 is CASSPGTSSYNEQFF. The CDR3 DNA is TGTGCCAGCAGCCCGGGGACTAGCTCCTACAATGAGCAGTTCTTC.

V gene TRBV29-1 combines with J gene TRBJ2-5; 9 nucleotides line up with TRBD1. The J segment lost 1 base and the V segment lost 4 bases, leaving 4 bases of the junction unmatched. Germline loops: CDR1 SQVTM, CDR2 ANQGSEA. The CDR3 length is 14 residues. In DNA form, the CDR3 reads TGCAGCGTTGGGGGGACAGGGATCCAAGAGACCCAGTACTTC. Protein product: CSVGGTGIQETQYF.

The chain is built from TRBV29-1 and TRBJ2-7; weak D call: TRBD1 (7 bases). The V end was cut by 6 bases, the J end by 7 bases, with 16 bases between. This CDR3 is 12 amino acids long. CDR1 SQVTM and CDR2 ANQGSEA come from the germline V gene. This CDR3 is CSVARQGGEQYF. The CDR3, as DNA: TGCAGCGTAGCGAGACAGGGAGGAGAGCAGTACTTC.

The rearrangement joins TRBV5-1 to TRBJ2-3, with 10 bases aligning to TRBD1. CDR1 is SGHRS and CDR2 is YFSETQ in the germline V gene. The CDR3 is 16 residues long. J gave up 4 bases and V 4 bases, and 9 bases lay outside the gene matches. Here the CDR3 reads CASSIRDRGEPDTQYF. The CDR3 nucleotides are TGCGCCAGCAGCATCCGGGACAGGGGAGAGCCAGATACGCAGTATTTT.